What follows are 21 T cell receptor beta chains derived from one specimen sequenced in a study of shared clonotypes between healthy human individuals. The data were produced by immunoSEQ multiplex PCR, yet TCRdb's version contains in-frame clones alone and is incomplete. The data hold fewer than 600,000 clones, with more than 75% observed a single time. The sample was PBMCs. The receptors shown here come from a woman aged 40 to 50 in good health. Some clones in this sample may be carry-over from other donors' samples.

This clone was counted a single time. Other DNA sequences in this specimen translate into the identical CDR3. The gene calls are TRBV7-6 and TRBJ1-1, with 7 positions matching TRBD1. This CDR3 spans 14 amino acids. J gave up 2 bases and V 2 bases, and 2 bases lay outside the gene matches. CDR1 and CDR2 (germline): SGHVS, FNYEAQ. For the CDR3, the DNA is TGTGCCAGCAGCTTAAGACAGGGAAACACTGAAGCTTTCTTT. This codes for CASSLRQGNTEAFF.

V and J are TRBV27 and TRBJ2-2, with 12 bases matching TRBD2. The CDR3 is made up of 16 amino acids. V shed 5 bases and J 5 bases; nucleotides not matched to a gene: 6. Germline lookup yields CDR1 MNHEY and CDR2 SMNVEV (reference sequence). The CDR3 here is CASSILAGGGTGELFF. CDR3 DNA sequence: TGTGCCAGCAGTATACTAGCGGGAGGAGGTACCGGGGAGCTGTTTTTT.

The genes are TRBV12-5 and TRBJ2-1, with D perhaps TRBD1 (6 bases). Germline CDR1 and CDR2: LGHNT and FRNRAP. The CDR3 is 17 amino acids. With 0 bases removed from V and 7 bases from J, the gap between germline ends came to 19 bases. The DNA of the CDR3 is TGTGCTAGTGGTTTGGTAGTGGGTTCAGGGGTGCCTAATGAGCAGTTCTTC. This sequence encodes CASGLVVGSGVPNEQFF. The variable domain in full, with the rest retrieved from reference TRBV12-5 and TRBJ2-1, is DARVTQTPRHKVTEMGQEVTMRCQPILGHNTVFWYRQTMMQGLELLAYFRNRAPLDDSGMPKDRFSAEMPDATLATLKIQPSEPRDSAVYFCASGLVVGSGVPNEQFFGPGTRLTVL.

CDR3 residues: CSVDASGTSYEQYF. In DNA, the CDR3 is TGCAGCGTTGATGCTAGCGGGACCTCCTACGAGCAGTACTTC. The chain joins TRBV29-1 to TRBJ2-7; 9 nucleotides agree with TRBD2. Germline V gives CDR1 SQVTM, CDR2 ANQGSEA. CDR3 size: 14 residues. After removal of 3 bases from V and 0 bases from J, the junction contained 3 bases not matched to a gene.

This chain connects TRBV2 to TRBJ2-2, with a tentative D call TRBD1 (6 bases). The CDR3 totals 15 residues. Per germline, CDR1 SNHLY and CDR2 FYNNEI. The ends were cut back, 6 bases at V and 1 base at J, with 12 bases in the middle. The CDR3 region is CASSYTQGNTGELFF. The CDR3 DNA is TGTGCCAGCAGCTATACACAGGGGAACACCGGGGAGCTGTTTTTT. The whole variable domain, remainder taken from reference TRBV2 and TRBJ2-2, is EPEVTQTPSHQVTQMGQEVILRCVPISNHLYFYWYRQILGQKVEFLVSFYNNEISEKSEIFDDQFSVERPDGSNFTLKIRSTKLEDSAMYFCASSYTQGNTGELFFGEGSRLTVL.

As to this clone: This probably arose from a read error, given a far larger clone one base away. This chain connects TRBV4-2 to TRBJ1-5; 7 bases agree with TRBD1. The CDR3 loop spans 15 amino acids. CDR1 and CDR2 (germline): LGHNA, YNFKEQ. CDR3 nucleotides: TGTGCCGGCAGCCAAGATGAGGGGGCTCATCAGCCCCAGCATTTT. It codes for CAGSQDEGAHQPQHF.

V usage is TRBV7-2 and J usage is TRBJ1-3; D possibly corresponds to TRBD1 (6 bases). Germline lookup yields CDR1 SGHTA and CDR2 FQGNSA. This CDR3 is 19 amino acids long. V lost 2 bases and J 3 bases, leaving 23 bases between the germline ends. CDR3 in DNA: TGTGCCAGCAGCTTATTTGCTGGGTCAGGGGACTGGATTGGAAACACCATATATTTT. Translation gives CASSLFAGSGDWIGNTIYF.

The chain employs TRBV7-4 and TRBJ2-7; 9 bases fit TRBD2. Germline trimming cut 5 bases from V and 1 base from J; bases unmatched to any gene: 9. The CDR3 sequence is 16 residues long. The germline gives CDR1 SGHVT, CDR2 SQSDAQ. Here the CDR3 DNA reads TGTGCCAGCAGCGGGGCTAGCGGGAATCGATCCTACGAGCAGTACTTC. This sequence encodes CASSGASGNRSYEQYF.

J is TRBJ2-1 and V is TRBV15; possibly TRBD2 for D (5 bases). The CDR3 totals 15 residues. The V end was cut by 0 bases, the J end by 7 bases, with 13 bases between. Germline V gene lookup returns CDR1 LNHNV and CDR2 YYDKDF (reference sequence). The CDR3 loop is CATSRDRGSRNEQFF. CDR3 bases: TGTGCCACCAGCAGAGATCGAGGGAGTCGGAATGAGCAGTTCTTC. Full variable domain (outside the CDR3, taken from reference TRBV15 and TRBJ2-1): DAMVIQNPRYQVTQFGKPVTLSCSQTLNHNVMYWYQQKSSQAPKLLFHYYDKDFNNEADTPDNFQSRRPNTSFCFLDIRSPGLGDTAMYLCATSRDRGSRNEQFFGPGTRLTVL.

CDR3 DNA sequence: TGTGCCAGCAGTGAAGCCGGACTAGCGGGAGCGGGAGAGCAGTACTTC. It translates to CASSEAGLAGAGEQYF. The rearrangement uses TRBV7-9 and TRBJ2-5, with TRBD2 identical over 13 bases. CDR1 and CDR2 (germline): SEHNR, FQNEAQ (reference sequence). The CDR3 spans 16 residues. With 6 bases clipped from V and 11 bases from J, the junction kept 15 bases outside the gene matches.

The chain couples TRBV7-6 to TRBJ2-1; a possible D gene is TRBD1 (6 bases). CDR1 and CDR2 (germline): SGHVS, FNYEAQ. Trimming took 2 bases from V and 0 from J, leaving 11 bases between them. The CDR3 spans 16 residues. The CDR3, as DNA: TGTGCCAGCAGCTTATGGGGGCGGAGCTCCTACAATGAGCAGTTCTTC. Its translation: CASSLWGRSSYNEQFF.

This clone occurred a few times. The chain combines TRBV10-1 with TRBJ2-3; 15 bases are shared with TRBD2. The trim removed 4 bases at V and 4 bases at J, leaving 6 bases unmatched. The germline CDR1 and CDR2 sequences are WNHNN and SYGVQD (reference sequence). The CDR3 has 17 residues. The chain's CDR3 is CASSGSGLAGGPDTQYF. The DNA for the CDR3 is TGCGCCAGCAGTGGGTCCGGACTAGCGGGAGGGCCAGATACGCAGTATTTT.

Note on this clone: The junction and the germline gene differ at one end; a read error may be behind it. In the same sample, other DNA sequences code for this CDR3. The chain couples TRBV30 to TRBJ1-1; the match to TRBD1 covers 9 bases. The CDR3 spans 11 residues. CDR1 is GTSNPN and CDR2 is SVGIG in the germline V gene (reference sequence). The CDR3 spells CARDRDTEAFF. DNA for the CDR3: TGCGCCCGGGACAGGGATACTGAAGCTTTCTTT.

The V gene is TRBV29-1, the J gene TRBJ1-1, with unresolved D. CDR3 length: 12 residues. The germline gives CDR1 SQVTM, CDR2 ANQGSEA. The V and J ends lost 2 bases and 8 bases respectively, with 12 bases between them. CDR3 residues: CSVESEGTEAFF. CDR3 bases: TGCAGCGTTGAATCTGAGGGAACGGAAGCTTTCTTT.

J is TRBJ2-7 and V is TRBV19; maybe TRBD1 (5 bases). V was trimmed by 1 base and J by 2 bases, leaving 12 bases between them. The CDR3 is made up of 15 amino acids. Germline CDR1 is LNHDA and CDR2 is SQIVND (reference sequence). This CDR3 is CASSIADSQPYEQYF. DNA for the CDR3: TGTGCCAGTAGTATAGCTGACAGTCAACCCTACGAGCAGTACTTC.

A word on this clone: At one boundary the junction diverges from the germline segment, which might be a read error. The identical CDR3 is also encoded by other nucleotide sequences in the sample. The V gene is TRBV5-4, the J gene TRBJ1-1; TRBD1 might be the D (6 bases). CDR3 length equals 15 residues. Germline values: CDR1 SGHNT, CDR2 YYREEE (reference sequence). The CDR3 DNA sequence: TGTGCCAGCAGGCTACGGGCACAGGGAGACACTGAAGCTTTCTTC. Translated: CASRLRAQGDTEAFF.

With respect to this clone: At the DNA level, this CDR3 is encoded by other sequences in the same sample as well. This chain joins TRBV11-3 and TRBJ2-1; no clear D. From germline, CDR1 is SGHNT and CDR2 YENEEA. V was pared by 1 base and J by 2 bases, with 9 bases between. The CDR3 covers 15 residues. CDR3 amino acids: CASSLAGTTYNEQFF. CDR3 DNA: TGTGCCAGCAGCTTAGCAGGCACCACCTACAATGAGCAGTTCTTC.

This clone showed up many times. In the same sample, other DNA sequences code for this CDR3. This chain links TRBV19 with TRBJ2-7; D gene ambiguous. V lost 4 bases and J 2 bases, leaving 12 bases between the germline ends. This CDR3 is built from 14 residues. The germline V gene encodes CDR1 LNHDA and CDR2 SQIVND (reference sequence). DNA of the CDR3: TGTGCCAGTAGTACCCCGGGCCTTGCCTACGAGCAGTACTTC. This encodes CASSTPGLAYEQYF.

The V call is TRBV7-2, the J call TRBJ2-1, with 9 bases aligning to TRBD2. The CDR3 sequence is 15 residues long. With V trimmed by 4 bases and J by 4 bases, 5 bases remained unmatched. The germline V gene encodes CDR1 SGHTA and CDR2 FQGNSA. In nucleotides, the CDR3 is TGTGCCAGCAGCTCAGGACTAGCGAGGTACAATGAGCAGTTCTTC. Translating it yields CASSSGLARYNEQFF.

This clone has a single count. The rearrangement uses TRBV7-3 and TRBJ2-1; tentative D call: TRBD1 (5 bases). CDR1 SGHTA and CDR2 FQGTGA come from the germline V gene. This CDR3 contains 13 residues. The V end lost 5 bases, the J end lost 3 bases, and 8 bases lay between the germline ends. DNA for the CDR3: TGTGCCAGCAGCCCAGACAGCTACAATGAGCAGTTCTTC. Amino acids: CASSPDSYNEQFF.

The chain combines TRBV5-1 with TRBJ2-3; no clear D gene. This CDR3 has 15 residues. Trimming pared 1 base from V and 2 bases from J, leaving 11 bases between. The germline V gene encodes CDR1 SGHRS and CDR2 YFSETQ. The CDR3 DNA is TGCGCCAGCAGCTTGAGCACTACCTCCACAGATACGCAGTATTTT. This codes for CASSLSTTSTDTQYF.